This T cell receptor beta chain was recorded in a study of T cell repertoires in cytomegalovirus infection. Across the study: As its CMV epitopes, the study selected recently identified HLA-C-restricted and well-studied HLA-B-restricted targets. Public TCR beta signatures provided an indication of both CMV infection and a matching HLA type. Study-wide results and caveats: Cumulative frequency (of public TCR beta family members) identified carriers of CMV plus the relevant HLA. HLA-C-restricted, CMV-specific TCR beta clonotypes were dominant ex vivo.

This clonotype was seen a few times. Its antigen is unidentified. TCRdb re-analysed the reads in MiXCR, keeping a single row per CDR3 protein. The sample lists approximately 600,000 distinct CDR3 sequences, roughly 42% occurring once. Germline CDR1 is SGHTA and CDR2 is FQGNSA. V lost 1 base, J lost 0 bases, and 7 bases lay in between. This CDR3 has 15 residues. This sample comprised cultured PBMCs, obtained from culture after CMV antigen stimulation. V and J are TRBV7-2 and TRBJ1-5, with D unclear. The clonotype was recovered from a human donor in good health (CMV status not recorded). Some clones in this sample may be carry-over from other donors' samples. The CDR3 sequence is CASSLGATSNQPQHF. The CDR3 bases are TGTGCCAGCAGCTTAGGGGCAACTAGCAATCAGCCCCAGCATTTT. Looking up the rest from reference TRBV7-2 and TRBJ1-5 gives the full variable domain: GAGVSQSPSNKVTEKGKDVELRCDPISGHTALYWYRQSLGQGLEFLIYFQGNSAPDKSGLPSDRFSAERTGGSVSTLTIQRTQQEDSAVYLCASSLGATSNQPQHFGDGTRLSIL.